This T cell receptor (beta chain) was sequenced during a study of CD8 T cells in Susac syndrome. Concerning this clonotype itself: Antigen: not known.

Notes on the study in general: By the study's own acknowledgment, its TCR sequencing and HLA analysis included relatively few individuals.

A quantity of roughly 0.5 to 1 ug RNA underwent reverse transcription using random hexamers. An immunoSEQ multiplex PCR amplified TCR beta CDR3 over 54 Vbeta and 13 Jbeta. TCRdb ran MiXCR on the immunoSEQ multiplex PCR reads and lists one entry per CDR3 protein. The sample holds about 180,000 distinct CDR3 sequences; approximately 93% are singletons and the top ten take approximately 0.09%. TCR beta was sequenced from blood CD8+ and CD4+ T cells. Negative isolation was applied to CD8+ and CD4+ T cells, and FACS enrichment was applied to TEMRA cells. The material sequenced was CD4+ T cells from PBMCs. The clonotype originates from a human donor with multiple sclerosis.

Written as DNA, the CDR3 is TGCGCCAGCAGCTCGTCTAGCGGGATCCCCTACGAGCAGTACTTC. Protein: CASSSSSGIPYEQYF. The J gene is TRBJ2-7, the V gene TRBV5-1, with 9 nucleotides matching TRBD2. The CDR3 length is 15 residues. The V segment lost 3 bases and the J segment 2 bases; nucleotides outside the gene matches: 6. The V gene's germline CDR1 is SGHRS and CDR2 YFSETQ. The full variable domain, completed using reference TRBV5-1 and TRBJ2-7, is KAGVTQTPRYLIKTRGQQVTLSCSPISGHRSVSWYQQTPGQGLQFLFEYFSETQRNKGNFPGRFSGRQFSNSRSEMNVSTLELGDSALYLCASSSSSGIPYEQYFGPGTRLTVT.